This T cell receptor beta chain came from a study of blood T cells in healthy people across ages. Then a second PCR, running about 6 to 11 cycles, was carried out with a sample-barcoded 5' primer and a J-beta primer mix. Using its own MiXCR run on the 5' RACE reads, TCRdb lists one record per CDR3 protein. The sample records about 680,000 distinct CDR3 sequences, more than 40% being singletons. With V trimmed by 3 bases and J by 6 bases, 5 bases remained unmatched. The CDR3 is made up of 12 amino acids. The germline CDR1 and CDR2 sequences are DFQATT and SNEGSKA (reference sequence). This clonotype was observed a handful of times.

This TCR came from a woman in her sixties or seventies in good health. The V call is TRBV20-1, the J call TRBJ2-7; 7 bases map to TRBD1. Sequenced: blood. The DNA for the CDR3 is TGCAGTGCTAGCCACAGGGGAAGCGAGCAGTACTTC. Protein: CSASHRGSEQYF.